This T cell receptor beta chain was captured in a study of blood T cell repertoires in COVID-19. On the study more broadly: Spain, Italy and the United States supplied samples that represented acute and convalescent COVID-19. T cells, B-cell-depleted T cells, or PBMCs supplied cDNA or gDNA.

The CDR3 is 15 residues long. J lost 6 bases, V lost 0 bases, and 2 bases had no gene match. Germline lookup yields CDR1 SGHDN and CDR2 FVKESK. Produced via immunoSEQ multiplex PCR; TCRdb's table is partial and in-frame only. This table holds around 250,000 clones, approximately 78% found once. This receptor was obtained from a woman between 18 and 29 years old with acute or convalescent COVID-19. The chain has TRBV14 and TRBJ1-6, with TRBD1 matching 7 bases. The specimen was peripheral blood. DNA for the CDR3: TGTGCCAGCAGCCAAGAGGGGACAGCTAATTCACCCCTCCACTTT. Translated, it gives CASSQEGTANSPLHF.